This T cell receptor beta chain was captured in a study of blood T cell repertoires in COVID-19. Across the study: The samples span acute and convalescent COVID-19 from the United States, Italy and Spain.

The J segment lost 2 bases and the V segment lost 3 bases, leaving 4 bases of the junction unmatched. The germline gives CDR1 LNHDA, CDR2 SQIVND (reference sequence). CDR3 length: 15 amino acids. Original methodology: Estimates of nucleated cell counts were drawn from the amplification of reference gene primers. Libraries were prepared by immunoSEQ multiplex PCR; TCRdb keeps only in-frame clonotypes and omits some of them. Clone size and V and J calls were adopted from that table, with D and trimming inferred from the DNA. The table includes about 80,000 clones, around four fifths detected once. The receptor's source is a human donor in a cohort sampled during active COVID-19. Sequencing input: peripheral blood. V usage is TRBV19 and J usage is TRBJ2-1; TRBD1 matches 7 bases. CDR3 in DNA: TGTGCCAGTAGTATCCGACAGGGACCCTACAATGAGCAGTTCTTC. Translation: CASSIRQGPYNEQFF. Based on the CDR3 plus reference TRBV19 and TRBJ2-1, the full variable domain is DGGITQSPKYLFRKEGQNVTLSCEQNLNHDAMYWYRQDPGQGLRLIYYSQIVNDFQKGDIAEGYSVSREKKESFPLTVTSAQKNPTAFYLCASSIRQGPYNEQFFGPGTRLTVL.